This T cell receptor beta chain was sequenced for a study of blood T cell repertoires in COVID-19. Only in-frame clones appear in the TCRdb table, and some are missing; sequencing was by immunoSEQ multiplex PCR. The sample consists of tens of thousands of clones, roughly 90% of them appearing once. The CDR3 sequence is 14 residues long. Unmatched junction bases numbered 4, after V lost 6 bases and J lost 4 bases. The germline V gene has CDR1 LNHDA and CDR2 SQIVND (reference sequence). The source material was peripheral blood. The source is a woman of 80 years or more with acute or convalescent COVID-19. The rearrangement links TRBV19 to TRBJ2-1; 9 nucleotides match TRBD2. DNA of the CDR3: TGTGCCAGTAGGGTAGCGGGAGATTACAATGAGCAGTTCTTC. Its translation is CASRVAGDYNEQFF.